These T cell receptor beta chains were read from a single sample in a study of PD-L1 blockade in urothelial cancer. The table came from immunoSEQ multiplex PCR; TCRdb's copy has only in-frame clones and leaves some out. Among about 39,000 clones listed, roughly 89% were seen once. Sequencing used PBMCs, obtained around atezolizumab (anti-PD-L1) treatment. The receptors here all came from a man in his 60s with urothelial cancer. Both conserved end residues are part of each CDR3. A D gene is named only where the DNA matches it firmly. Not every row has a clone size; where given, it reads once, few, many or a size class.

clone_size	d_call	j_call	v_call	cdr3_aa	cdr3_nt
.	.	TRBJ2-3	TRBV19	CASSIRVEGDTDTQYF	TGTGCCAGTAGTATACGGGTTGAGGGCGACACAGATACGCAGTATTTT
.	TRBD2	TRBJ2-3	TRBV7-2	CASSFLAGAQYF	TGTGCCAGCAGCTTTCTAGCGGGGGCGCAGTATTTT
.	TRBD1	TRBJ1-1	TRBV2	CASSGTGSSQTEAFF	TGTGCCAGCAGCGGGACAGGGAGTAGTCAGACTGAAGCTTTCTTT
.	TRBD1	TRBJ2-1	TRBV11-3	CASSPSQGAGYNEQFF	TGTGCCAGCAGCCCCAGTCAGGGGGCTGGATACAATGAGCAGTTCTTC
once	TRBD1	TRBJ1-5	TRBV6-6	CASKQGASNQPQHF	TGTGCCAGCAAGCAGGGGGCGAGCAATCAGCCCCAGCATTTT
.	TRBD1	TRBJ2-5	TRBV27	CASSIAGTGQETQYF	TGTGCCAGCAGTATCGCCGGGACAGGGCAAGAGACCCAGTACTTC
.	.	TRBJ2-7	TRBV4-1	CASSQERYSYEQYF	TGCGCCAGCAGCCAAGAACGGTACTCCTACGAGCAGTACTTC
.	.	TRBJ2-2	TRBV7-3	CASSLRGGAGHTGELFF	TGTGCCAGCAGCCTAAGGGGCGGGGCCGGGCACACCGGGGAGCTGTTTTTT
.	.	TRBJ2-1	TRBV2	CASSELIDEQFF	TGTGCCAGCAGTGAACTTATCGATGAGCAGTTCTTC
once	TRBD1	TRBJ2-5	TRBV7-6	CASSLDPTGAGTQYF	TGTGCCAGCAGCTTAGACCCCACAGGGGCAGGGACCCAGTACTTC
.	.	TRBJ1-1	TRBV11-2	CASSPYSGVRGNTEAFF	TGTGCCAGCAGCCCCTACTCTGGGGTGCGGGGGAACACTGAAGCTTTCTTT
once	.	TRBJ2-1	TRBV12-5	CASGLVVRSNEQFF	TGTGCTAGTGGTTTGGTAGTCAGAAGCAATGAGCAGTTCTTC
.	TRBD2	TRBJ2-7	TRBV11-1	CASGGRLAGFYEQYF	TGTGCCAGCGGGGGGAGACTAGCGGGATTCTACGAGCAGTACTTC
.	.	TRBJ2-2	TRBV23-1	CASSQRAGAVLDTGELFF	TGCGCCAGCAGTCAAAGGGCAGGGGCGGTGTTGGACACCGGGGAGCTGTTTTTT
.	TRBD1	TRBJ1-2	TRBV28	CASSSPGQINYGYTF	TGTGCCAGCAGTTCCCCGGGACAGATCAACTATGGCTACACCTTC
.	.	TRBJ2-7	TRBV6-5	CASRPYSVYEQYF	TGTGCCAGCAGGCCTTACTCGGTTTACGAGCAGTACTTC
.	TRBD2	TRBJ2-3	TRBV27	CASSPGLAEVTDTQYF	TGTGCCAGCAGTCCCGGGCTAGCGGAGGTCACAGATACGCAGTATTTT
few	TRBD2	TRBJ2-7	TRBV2	CASSARSGGAEEQYF	TGTGCCAGCAGTGCTCGCAGCGGGGGGGCGGAGGAGCAGTACTTC
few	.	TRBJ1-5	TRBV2	CASSVSQLQPQHF	TGTGCCAGCAGTGTTTCCCAGTTGCAGCCCCAGCATTTT
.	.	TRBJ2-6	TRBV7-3	CASSLNFWANVLTF	TGTGCCAGCAGCTTAAATTTCTGGGCCAACGTCCTGACTTTC
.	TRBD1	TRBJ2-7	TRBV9	CASSTDRGVREQYF	TGTGCCAGCAGCACTGACAGGGGAGTTCGCGAGCAGTACTTC
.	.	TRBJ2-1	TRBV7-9	CASSLGAGHGQFF	TGTGCCAGCAGCTTAGGTGCCGGACACGGGCAGTTCTTC
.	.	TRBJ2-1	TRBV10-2	CASHSDGGEQFF	TGCGCCAGCCATTCGGACGGGGGTGAGCAGTTCTTC
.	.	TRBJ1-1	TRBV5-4	CASRNSLNTEAFF	TGTGCCAGCAGGAATAGCCTGAACACTGAAGCTTTCTTT
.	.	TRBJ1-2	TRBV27	CASSSLRQNYGYTF	TGTGCCAGCAGTTCATTAAGACAGAACTATGGCTACACCTTC
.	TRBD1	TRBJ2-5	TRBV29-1	CSVVRQGDQYF	TGCAGCGTTGTTCGGCAGGGGGACCAGTACTTC
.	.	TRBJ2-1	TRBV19	CASSSGLYEQFF	TGTGCCAGTAGTTCTGGACTCTATGAGCAGTTCTTC
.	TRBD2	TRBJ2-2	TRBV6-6	CASRVTSDTGELFF	TGTGCCAGCAGGGTTACTAGCGACACCGGGGAGCTGTTTTTT
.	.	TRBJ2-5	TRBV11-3	CASSLFQETQYF	TGTGCCAGCAGCCTCTTCCAAGAGACCCAGTACTTC
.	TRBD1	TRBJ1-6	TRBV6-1	CASRRQGPSPLHF	TGTGCCAGCAGGAGACAGGGTCCGTCACCCCTCCACTTT
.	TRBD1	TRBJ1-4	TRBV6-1	CASSERSQGGATNEKLFF	TGTGCCAGCAGTGAACGATCGCAGGGGGGTGCAACTAATGAAAAACTGTTTTTT
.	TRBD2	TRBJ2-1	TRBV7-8	CASSFLTSGYNEQFF	TGTGCCAGCAGCTTCTTGACTAGCGGATACAATGAGCAGTTCTTC
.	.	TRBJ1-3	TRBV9	CASSVGGPSGNTIYF	TGTGCCAGCAGCGTAGGAGGCCCCTCTGGAAACACCATATATTTT
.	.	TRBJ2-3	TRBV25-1	CASSTAGPLGDTQYF	TGTGCCAGCAGTACAGCGGGTCCTCTGGGAGATACGCAGTATTTT
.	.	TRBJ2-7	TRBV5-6	CASSPGWTGTLYEQYF	TGTGCCAGCAGCCCGGGATGGACGGGAACCCTCTACGAGCAGTACTTC
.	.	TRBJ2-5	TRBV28	CASSPPRGGETQYF	TGTGCCAGCAGTCCCCCTAGGGGGGGGGAGACCCAGTACTTC
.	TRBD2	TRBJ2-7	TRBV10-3	CAISELAGERYEQYF	TGTGCCATCAGTGAGCTAGCGGGAGAAAGGTACGAGCAGTACTTC
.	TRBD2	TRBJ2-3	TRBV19	CASSIVSSGISTDTQYF	TGTGCCAGTAGTATAGTAAGTAGCGGGATTAGCACAGATACGCAGTATTTT
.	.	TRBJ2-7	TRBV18	CASSLLWAGFDEQYF	TGTGCCAGCTCACTCCTCTGGGCGGGATTCGACGAGCAGTACTTC
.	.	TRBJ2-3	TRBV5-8	CASSLGATPFTDTQYF	TGTGCCAGCAGCTTGGGTGCGACTCCTTTCACAGATACGCAGTATTTT
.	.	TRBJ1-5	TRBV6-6	CASAGPDNQPQHF	TGTGCCAGCGCGGGGCCAGACAATCAGCCCCAGCATTTT
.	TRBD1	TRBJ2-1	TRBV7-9	CASSPGTVTYNEQFF	TGTGCCAGCAGCCCGGGGACAGTCACTTACAATGAGCAGTTCTTC
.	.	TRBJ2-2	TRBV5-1	CASSDSLGLELFF	TGCGCCAGCAGCGACAGTCTAGGACTAGAGCTGTTTTTT
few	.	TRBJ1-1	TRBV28	CASGAGTGEAFF	TGTGCCAGCGGGGCGGGTACAGGGGAAGCTTTCTTT
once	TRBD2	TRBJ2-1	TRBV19	CASSRQAQTSGRGNEQFF	TGTGCCAGTAGTCGTCAGGCCCAGACTAGCGGGAGAGGAAATGAGCAGTTCTTC
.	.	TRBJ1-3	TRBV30	CAWSVLVGGNTIYF	TGTGCCTGGAGTGTGCTGGTCGGTGGAAACACCATATATTTT
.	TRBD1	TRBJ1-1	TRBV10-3	CAISDAPGQGQLEAFF	TGTGCCATCAGTGACGCCCCGGGACAGGGGCAACTTGAAGCTTTCTTT
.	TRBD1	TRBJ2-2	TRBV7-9	CASSRGQGATGELFF	TGTGCCAGCAGCCGCGGACAGGGGGCCACCGGGGAGCTGTTTTTT
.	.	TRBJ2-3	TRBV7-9	CASSSALFTDTQYF	TGTGCCAGCAGCTCCGCACTCTTCACAGATACGCAGTATTTT
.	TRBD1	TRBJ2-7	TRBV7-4	CASTPPRGQGQWEQYF	TGTGCCAGCACCCCCCCCCGGGGACAGGGACAATGGGAGCAGTACTTC
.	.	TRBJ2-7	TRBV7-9	CASSFWGQVEQYF	TGTGCCAGCAGCTTCTGGGGGCAGGTCGAGCAGTACTTC
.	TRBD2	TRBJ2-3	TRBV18	CASSSGTSGDVDTQYF	TGTGCCAGCTCCTCCGGAACTAGCGGGGATGTAGATACGCAGTATTTT